The 24 T cell receptor beta chains below were found in one sample sequenced in a study of blood T cells in healthy people across ages. With a J-beta primer mix and a sample-barcoded 5' primer, a second PCR ran 7 to 11 cycles. TCRdb re-called the 5' RACE reads through MiXCR, storing one row per CDR3 protein. The repertoire includes some 1.7 million distinct CDR3 sequences, approximately 30% of them detected once, and 7.7% sits in the top ten. Sequencing was performed on blood. These receptors were obtained from a woman aged 30 to 39 in good health.

As DNA, the CDR3 is TGTGCCAGCAGCTTGATCGTCAATCAGCCCCAGCATTTT. Translated, it gives CASSLIVNQPQHF. V is TRBV5-5 and J is TRBJ1-5; D gene unclear. V lost 1 base to trimming and J lost 3 bases, with 5 bases between them. The germline gives CDR1 SGHKS, CDR2 YYEKEE (reference sequence). The CDR3 has 13 amino acids.

This clonotype appeared a few times. A junction boundary mismatches the germline segment, possibly from a read error. This chain uses TRBV5-6 with TRBJ2-7, with D tentatively TRBD1 (6 bases). The germline V gene has CDR1 SGHDT and CDR2 YYEEEE. The CDR3 is made up of 15 amino acids. The CDR3 protein is CASGFGTNLVYEQYF. Here the CDR3 DNA reads TGTGCCAGCGGCTTCGGGACAAACTTAGTCTACGAGCAGTACTTC.

This clonotype was observed many times. This chain links TRBV29-1 with TRBJ1-2; a possible D gene is TRBD1 (5 bases). Germline V gives CDR1 SQVTM, CDR2 ANQGSEA. The length of the CDR3 is 15 residues. V gave up 7 bases and J gave up 5 bases, with 23 bases separating them. The CDR3 nucleotides read TGCAGCGGCACTGGGGGACGCGACTCCCTATATGGCTACACCTTC. This codes for CSGTGGRDSLYGYTF.

This clonotype showed up just a few times. This chain uses TRBV4-1 with TRBJ1-5; no reliable D call. This CDR3 is 16 amino acids long. Germline CDR1 and CDR2: MGHRA and YSYEKL. V was shortened by 4 bases and J by 5 bases, with 18 bases between the two germline ends. The CDR3 here is CASSPLEVTGYQPQHF. The CDR3 bases are TGCGCCAGCAGCCCCTTGGAGGTCACGGGGTATCAGCCCCAGCATTTT.

The chain has TRBV29-1 and TRBJ2-5; D might be TRBD1 (5 bases). V was shortened by 6 bases and J by 5 bases, with 10 bases between the two germline ends. This CDR3 has 11 residues. Germline CDR1 and CDR2: SQVTM and ANQGSEA. CDR3: CSVPKGETQYF. CDR3 nucleotide sequence: TGCAGCGTCCCTAAGGGGGAGACCCAGTACTTC.

A note on this clonotype: With a much larger clone just one base away, this may be a read error. The chain carries TRBV27 and TRBJ1-2; D call uncertain. Per germline, CDR1 MNHEY and CDR2 SMNVEV (reference sequence). This CDR3 comprises 12 residues. The CDR3 here is CAAKTGDSGHTF. CDR3 bases: TGTGCCGCCAAGACCGGAGATTCTGGCCACACCTTC.

Remarks on this clonotype: Germline is not matched at one junction end, which may reflect a read error. The chain has TRBV12-3 or TRBV12-4 and TRBJ2-5; D is perhaps TRBD1 (6 bases). The CDR3 has 15 amino acids. The CDR3 is CTSSLQNRAQETQYF. DNA for the CDR3: TGTACCAGCAGTTTACAGAACAGGGCCCAAGAGACCCAGTACTTC.

V gene TRBV11-2 combines with J gene TRBJ1-2; tentative D call: TRBD1 (6 bases). Looked up from germline, CDR1 is SGHAT and CDR2 is FQNNGV. The ends were cut back, 1 base at V and 7 bases at J, with 13 bases in the middle. This CDR3 spans 14 amino acids. CDR3 sequence (DNA): TGTGCCAGCAGCTTAGGGTCGGGGGCGGCTGGCTACACCTTC. Amino acids: CASSLGSGAAGYTF.

This chain uses TRBV12-3 or TRBV12-4 with TRBJ2-1, with 7 bases aligning to TRBD2. This CDR3 has 13 amino acids. V was pared by 6 bases and J by 9 bases, with 8 bases of the junction left unmatched. The CDR3 DNA is TGTGCCAGCAGAGAGCGGGGACCTACTGAGCAGTTCTTC. The encoded protein is CASRERGPTEQFF.

The chain recombines TRBV7-2 with TRBJ2-1; 9 nucleotides align to TRBD2. The CDR3 has 12 amino acids. The V segment lost 5 bases and the J segment 10 bases; nucleotides outside the gene matches: 3. CDR1 is SGHTA and CDR2 is FQGNSA in the germline V gene. Here the CDR3 DNA reads TGTGCCAGCAGCGCGCTAGCGGGAGAGCAGTTCTTC. This translates into CASSALAGEQFF.

The chain links TRBV29-1 to TRBJ2-7, with 8 bases matching TRBD2. From germline, CDR1 is SQVTM and CDR2 ANQGSEA. The length of the CDR3 is 15 residues. With V trimmed by 0 bases and J by 3 bases, 7 bases remained unmatched. The CDR3 sequence is CSVEDDSGINYEQYF. CDR3 in DNA: TGCAGCGTTGAAGACGATAGCGGGATTAACTACGAGCAGTACTTC.

The chain uses TRBV20-1 and TRBJ2-1; D uncertain. The germline V gene has CDR1 DFQATT and CDR2 SNEGSKA (reference sequence). Trimming cost V 1 base and J 0 bases, with 7 bases left between them. The CDR3 loop spans 14 amino acids. The CDR3 nucleotides are TGCAGTGCTAGAGGGCTTGGCTCCTACAATGAGCAGTTCTTC. This codes for CSARGLGSYNEQFF.

The chain links TRBV10-2 to TRBJ2-3; D uncertain. CDR3 length: 14 amino acids. CDR1 and CDR2 (germline): WSHSY, SAAADI. The ends were cut back, 4 bases at V and 3 bases at J, with 11 bases in the middle. In DNA form, the CDR3 reads TGCGCCAGCAGTGGAGGTGCGTGGACAGATACGCAGTATTTT. Protein: CASSGGAWTDTQYF.

This clonotype was observed a few times. V usage is TRBV7-7 and J usage is TRBJ2-7, with TRBD2 identical over 10 bases. The CDR3 has 15 amino acids. Germline V CDR1 and CDR2: SSHAT, FNYEAQ (reference sequence). The trim removed 5 bases at V and 5 bases at J, leaving 9 bases unmatched. The CDR3 loop reads CASSPGLAVSDEQYF. CDR3 DNA: TGTGCCAGCAGCCCCGGACTAGCGGTAAGCGACGAGCAGTACTTC.

The chain joins TRBV24-1 to TRBJ2-7, with D tentatively TRBD1 or TRBD2 (5 bases each). The J call may be wrong; the DNA end is better matched by TRBJ2-5. The CDR3 spans 14 residues. Germline V gives CDR1 KGHDR, CDR2 SFDVKD. The CDR3 nucleotides read TGTGCCACCAGTGATTTGGACTGGGGGGAGACCCAGTACTTC. Translation: CATSDLDWGETQYF.

V is TRBV12-3 or TRBV12-4 and J is TRBJ2-5; TRBD2 matches at 7 bases. TRBJ2-7 explains the end of the DNA better; the J call may be wrong. The CDR3 has 14 amino acids. CDR3 in amino acids: CASSFSGGRSEQYF. The CDR3 DNA sequence: TGTGCCAGCAGTTTCTCGGGCGGGAGAAGCGAGCAGTACTTC.

The J gene is TRBJ1-1, the V gene TRBV11-2; D gene uncertain. The germline V gene encodes CDR1 SGHAT and CDR2 FQNNGV. This CDR3 is 15 amino acids long. V shed 5 bases and J shed 2 bases, with 15 bases lying between them. As DNA, the CDR3 is TGTGCCAGCAGCCCTACCGGGCAGACAAACACTGAAGCTTTCTTT. It codes for CASSPTGQTNTEAFF. The entire variable domain, with the rest obtained from reference TRBV11-2 and TRBJ1-1, is as follows: EAGVAQSPRYKIIEKRQSVAFWCNPISGHATLYWYQQILGQGPKLLIQFQNNGVVDDSQLPKDRFSAERLKGVDSTLKIQPAKLEDSAVYLCASSPTGQTNTEAFFGQGTRLTVV.

This clonotype came up a few times. The chain has TRBV15 and TRBJ2-1, with 10 bases that match TRBD1. V gave up 5 bases and J gave up 5 bases; unmatched junction bases: 12. The CDR3 is 17 residues long. Per the germline V gene, CDR1 is LNHNV and CDR2 is YYDKDF (reference sequence). CDR3 residues: CATSVTLRDRGHNEQFF. In nucleotides, the CDR3 is TGTGCCACCAGCGTCACTCTCCGGGACAGGGGCCACAATGAGCAGTTCTTC.

This clonotype was seen more than once but under ten times. V gene TRBV18 combines with J gene TRBJ2-5; no clear D. The CDR3 sequence is 13 residues long. The V end lost 2 bases, the J end lost 3 bases, and 7 bases lay between the germline ends. Germline V CDR1 and CDR2: KGHSH, LQKENI. The CDR3 spells CASSPRAEETQYF. CDR3 DNA: TGTGCCAGCTCACCAAGGGCCGAAGAGACCCAGTACTTC.

Points on this clonotype: The CDR3 does not close with the conserved phenylalanine or tryptophan, likely indicating a read error. It is unclear where the CDR3 begins or ends on the DNA, so no DNA is shown, and the CDR3 is as TCRdb lists it. V gene TRBV6-4 combines with J gene TRBJ2-4; the D segment call TRBD1 is taken from the table without a DNA check. The CDR3 spans 13 amino acids, including both terminal residues. CDR1 is MRHNA, CDR2 SNTAGT, per germline. The CDR3 is CASSIQGGTFSTS.

The rearrangement uses TRBV29-1 and TRBJ2-3, with 7 bases aligning to TRBD2. The CDR3 loop spans 16 amino acids. Germline CDR1 reads SQVTM; CDR2 reads ANQGSEA. Trimming at V came to 4 bases and at J to 2 bases, leaving 12 bases not matched to a gene. The CDR3 sequence: CSVAGGGSGFTDTQYF. CDR3 nucleotide sequence: TGCAGCGTTGCCGGCGGGGGAAGCGGGTTCACAGATACGCAGTATTTT.

The table lists this clonotype with a few counts. This chain connects TRBV2 to TRBJ2-1, with TRBD1 identical over 7 bases. V lost 8 bases to trimming and J lost 7 bases; unmatched junction nucleotides: 14. The CDR3 covers 15 residues. Per germline, CDR1 SNHLY and CDR2 FYNNEI. CDR3 sequence reads: CASGDEGARGNEQFF. The CDR3 coding sequence is TGTGCCAGCGGGGACGAGGGGGCACGAGGGAATGAGCAGTTCTTC.

The table lists this clonotype with many counts. V is TRBV4-1 and J is TRBJ2-4; D not resolved. CDR3 size: 16 residues. Trimming removed 1 base at V and 0 bases at J, with 10 bases between. From germline, CDR1 is MGHRA and CDR2 YSYEKL. The CDR3, as DNA: TGCGCCAGCAGCCAAGGCGCAGGCGGAGCCAAAAACATTCAGTACTTC. Amino acids: CASSQGAGGAKNIQYF.

This rearrangement joins TRBV12-3 or TRBV12-4 to TRBJ2-1, with TRBD2 matching over 8 bases. The length of the CDR3 is 14 residues. Trimming at V came to 4 bases and at J to 8 bases, leaving 7 bases not matched to a gene. In DNA form, the CDR3 reads TGTGCCAGCAGTTACAATCTCGGGGGGGATGAGCAGTTCTTC. This sequence encodes CASSYNLGGDEQFF.